This TCR beta chain appears in the sequencing data of a study of shared clonotypes between healthy human individuals. The wider study: The donors, a couple of women and a few men, were aged 18 to 49. Overall study findings and caveats: Naive CD4 clonotypes overlapped across a few donors at about 5%.

The naive CD8 subset, CD45RO-negative cells positively selected for CCR7, excluded terminally differentiated effector memory CD45RA+ cells. Remarks on this clone: No antigen is known for it.

A deep-level run was used for the assay. Using immunoSEQ multiplex PCR, the repertoire was profiled, and TCRdb retains in-frame clones only, with some absent. The sample yields around 2,000,000 clones, under 95% seen once. The receptor comes from a man younger than 35 in good health. Some clones in this sample may be carry-over from other donors' samples. The sample consisted of naive CD8+ T cells from PBMCs.

The CDR3 nucleotides are TGTGCCAGCAGTGAATTCCGGGGAGGAAACTATGGCTACACCTTC. Protein sequence: CASSEFRGGNYGYTF. The chain recombines TRBV6-1 with TRBJ1-2; no clear D gene. The CDR3 spans 15 residues. V was trimmed by 2 bases and J by 2 bases, leaving 12 bases between them. The germline gives CDR1 MNHNS, CDR2 SASEGT.